Each of the 9 T cell receptor beta chains below was sequenced from the same sample in a study of CD8+CD57+ T cells in acquired aplastic anemia. The TCR beta profiling, which covered VDJ combination and CDR3 sequence, was carried out using genomic DNA as the template. A single record per CDR3 protein comes from TCRdb applying MiXCR to the reads. The data show about 420,000 distinct CDR3 sequences, approximately 70% seen once. The sample consisted of sorted CD4+, CD8+, or CD8+CD57+ T cells (not recorded which) from PBMCs. Source of these receptors: a human donor in good health, serving as a control.

DNA of the CDR3: TGTGCCAGCACCCACTTAGGGCAGCTTGACACTGAAGCTTTCTTT. Translation: CASTHLGQLDTEAFF. The rearrangement links TRBV12-3 or TRBV12-4 to TRBJ1-1; no definite D call. The CDR3 extends over 15 amino acids. V lost 7 bases to trimming and J lost 3 bases, with 18 bases between them.

This clonotype was detected many times. The rearrangement joins TRBV28 to TRBJ2-7, with D unresolved. This CDR3 has 12 amino acids. The germline gives CDR1 MDHEN, CDR2 SYDVKM. Trimming shortened V by 7 bases and J by 0 bases, and 7 bases separated the two germline ends. DNA for the CDR3: TGTGCCAGCACGACTGTCTCCTACGAGCAGTACTTC. Residues: CASTTVSYEQYF.

CDR3 coding DNA: TGCAGTGCTAGGGACCCCCGGGCGGGAGCACCCGAGCAGTACTTC. It encodes CSARDPRAGAPEQYF. This chain uses TRBV20-1 with TRBJ2-7; 7 bases fit TRBD2. Germline loops: CDR1 DFQATT, CDR2 SNEGSKA (reference sequence). V gave up 3 bases and J gave up 6 bases; unmatched junction bases: 14. The CDR3 has 15 residues.

The chain joins TRBV2 to TRBJ2-7; D not resolved. Trimming stripped 4 bases from V and 6 bases from J, with 13 bases between. The germline gives CDR1 SNHLY, CDR2 FYNNEI. This CDR3 spans 13 amino acids. The CDR3 is CASSAGSRAEQYV. DNA for the CDR3: TGTGCCAGCAGTGCGGGCTCCCGGGCCGAGCAGTACGTC.

With regard to this clonotype: The germline gene is not matched at one end of the junction; a read error may be the cause. V and J are TRBV24-1 and TRBJ2-1, with 13 bases that match TRBD2. CDR3 length: 16 residues. Germline V gene data show CDR1 as KGHDR and CDR2 as SFDVKD. CDR3 amino acids: CATSVGTSGGGNEQLF. In DNA, the CDR3 is TGTGCCACCAGTGTAGGAACTAGCGGGGGGGGCAATGAGCAGCTCTTC.

Concerning this clonotype itself: The CDR3 does not end in the conserved phenylalanine or tryptophan, so this is likely a read error. CDR3 coding DNA: TGTGCCAGCTCACCAGAGACAGGGAAATACGAGCAGTACCTC. It codes for CASSPETGKYEQYL. This chain connects TRBV18 to TRBJ2-7; 7 nucleotides agree with TRBD1. V lost 2 bases and J lost 4; bases outside the gene matches: 5. Germline V gene data show CDR1 as KGHSH and CDR2 as LQKENI. The CDR3 is 14 amino acids.

Notes on this clonotype: As the CDR3 is not closed by the conserved phenylalanine or tryptophan, this likely results from a read error. Because the CDR3's place on the DNA is in doubt, the DNA is left out and the CDR3 is given as listed by TCRdb. The J gene is TRBJ2-1, the V gene TRBV7-2; TRBD1 is taken as the D call from the table, unchecked against the DNA. Germline CDR1 is SGHTA and CDR2 is FQGNSA. The CDR3 contains 14 residues when both ends are counted. The CDR3: CASSLPSTGEAISL.

Comment on this clonotype: One end of the junction fails to match germline, which may point to a read error. The chain's CDR3 is CASSLSSGGFADTQYF. CDR3 DNA: TGTGCCAGCAGCTTGAGTAGCGGGGGGTTCGCAGATACGCAGTATTTT. The chain uses TRBV5-1 and TRBJ2-3; TRBD2 agrees at 10 bases. The CDR3 extends over 16 amino acids. Per germline, CDR1 SGHRS and CDR2 YFSETQ.

The chain recombines TRBV11-2 with TRBJ1-2; perhaps TRBD1 as D (6 bases). The V end lost 5 bases, the J end lost 8 bases, and 12 bases lay between the germline ends. Germline values: CDR1 SGHAT, CDR2 FQNNGV. The CDR3 runs 12 residues. CDR3 nucleotide sequence: TGTGCCAGCAGCGCCACCGGGACAGGCTACACCTTC. Encoded protein: CASSATGTGYTF. The whole variable domain, remainder taken from reference TRBV11-2 and TRBJ1-2, is EAGVAQSPRYKIIEKRQSVAFWCNPISGHATLYWYQQILGQGPKLLIQFQNNGVVDDSQLPKDRFSAERLKGVDSTLKIQPAKLEDSAVYLCASSATGTGYTFGSGTRLTVV.